This T cell receptor (beta chain) was profiled in a study of a mutant IDH1 vaccine in newly diagnosed glioma. Time point meaning: baseline, week 1 (first vaccination visit). This sample's treatment: pre-vaccination baseline after standard-of-care therapy. Only in-frame clones appear in the TCRdb table, and some are missing; sequencing was by immunoSEQ multiplex PCR. This table holds about 20,000 clones, roughly 88% found once. The V gene end was trimmed by 3 bases and the J gene end by 7 bases; junction bases not matched to a gene: 12. Per germline, CDR1 MNHNS and CDR2 SASEGT. This CDR3 is built from 15 residues. In regard to this clone: Its specificity is unknown.

General study results and limits: No link was apparently found between pseudoprogression and changes in top peripheral T cell clonotypes.

The sample here was PBMCs, taken from a glioma patient treated with radiotherapy, temozolomide or both. The TCR originated in a man aged 35-49 years with glioma. The genes are TRBV6-1 and TRBJ2-7; TRBD1 matches at 7 bases. CDR3 bases: TGTGCCAGCAGTGATATGGGACAGTCGCTTGGGGAGCAGTACTTC. Its translation: CASSDMGQSLGEQYF.